Shown below are 18 T cell receptor beta chains from a single sample sequenced in a study of cytomegalovirus exposure and HLA in healthy donors (dated by TCRdb to the late 2010s). Receptor amplification or capture employed the immunoSEQ multiplex PCR assay. A mixture of 60 forward primers for TCR Vbeta segments and 13 reverse primers for TCR Jbeta segments was used in the multiplex PCR. In TCRdb, the immuneACCESS table is reduced to in-frame sequences with V and J assigned. These tables do not hold every clone; where another copy was compared, an unresolved V gene accounts for under half, and the others remain unexplained. Within this sample are about 150,000 clones, with 80% to 90% of them counted one time only. The top ten constitute 2% to 2.5% of the sample. Sequencing was done on a sample of PBMCs. The receptors were sampled from a woman aged 18-30 years in good health and CMV-seronegative.

The V and J genes are TRBV15 and TRBJ2-7; no reliable D call. The CDR3 length is 12 residues. CDR1 and CDR2 from the germline V gene are LNHNV and YYDKDF (reference sequence). V lost 3 bases to trimming and J lost 6 bases, with 9 bases between them. The CDR3 loop is CATSSSSSEQYF. DNA for the CDR3: TGTGCCACCAGCAGCTCCTCTTCCGAGCAGTACTTC.

This clone was counted a single time. This chain connects TRBV28 to TRBJ1-2, with 7 positions matching TRBD1. Trimming at V came to 9 bases and at J to 6 bases, leaving 19 bases not matched to a gene. Per the germline V gene, CDR1 is MDHEN and CDR2 is SYDVKM. The CDR3 sequence is 16 residues long. Written as DNA, the CDR3 is TGTGCCAGGGATACAGGGGACCGAATCTTCCCCCATGGCTACACCTTC. It translates to CARDTGDRIFPHGYTF.

The chain employs TRBV10-3 and TRBJ2-3, with TRBD2 matching over 7 bases. Unmatched junction bases numbered 7, after V lost 4 bases and J lost 0 bases. CDR1 is ENHRY and CDR2 is SYGVKD in the germline V gene. CDR3 length: 16 amino acids. CDR3 loop: CAISGDGAGSTDTQYF. CDR3 nucleotide sequence: TGTGCCATCAGTGGGGATGGAGCGGGGAGCACAGATACGCAGTATTTT.

This chain joins TRBV20-1 and TRBJ1-2; D not resolved. Trimming pared 7 bases from V and 5 bases from J, leaving 5 bases between. This CDR3 contains 9 residues. Germline V gene lookup returns CDR1 DFQATT and CDR2 SNEGSKA (reference sequence). As DNA, the CDR3 is TGCAGTGGAGGTTATGGCTACACCTTC. Protein product: CSGGYGYTF.

The chain has TRBV9 and TRBJ1-2; TRBD1 agrees at 8 bases. The CDR3 loop spans 14 amino acids. The germline V gene has CDR1 SGDLS and CDR2 YYNGEE. V lost 2 bases, J lost 5 bases, and 5 bases stayed unmatched. CDR3 sequence reads: CASSVSGGGYGYTF. DNA for the CDR3: TGTGCCAGCAGCGTTTCAGGGGGCGGGTATGGCTACACCTTC.

CDR3 region: CASSPLSGGLNYEQYF. The CDR3 region has the DNA TGTGCCAGCAGTCCACTATCGGGAGGACTGAATTACGAGCAGTACTTC. The chain combines TRBV27 with TRBJ2-7, with 7 nucleotides matching TRBD2. V lost 5 bases to trimming and J lost 4 bases; unmatched junction nucleotides: 14. The CDR3 covers 16 residues. The germline CDR1 and CDR2 sequences are MNHEY and SMNVEV (reference sequence).

The chain links TRBV7-8 to TRBJ1-1; the D gene is possibly TRBD1 (5 bases). CDR3 length: 15 residues. CDR1 SGHVS and CDR2 FQNEAQ come from the germline V gene. Trimming pared 5 bases from V and 2 bases from J, leaving 15 bases between. This CDR3 is CASSPLAGINTEAFF. DNA of the CDR3: TGTGCCAGCAGCCCCCTGGCAGGGATTAACACTGAAGCTTTCTTT.

The chain has TRBV7-9 and TRBJ2-3; D possibly corresponds to TRBD1 (5 bases). Per germline, CDR1 SEHNR and CDR2 FQNEAQ (reference sequence). V lost 5 bases and J lost 2, with 17 bases in between. The CDR3 spans 16 residues. The chain's CDR3 is CASSPSWTMATDTQYF. The DNA for the CDR3 is TGTGCCAGCAGCCCATCCTGGACAATGGCCACAGATACGCAGTATTTT.

This sequence joins TRBV6-5 and TRBJ1-5; 9 positions agree with TRBD1. Germline V gene data show CDR1 as MNHEY and CDR2 as SVGAGI. The CDR3 has 15 residues. With V trimmed by 6 bases and J by 2 bases, 5 bases remained unmatched. CDR3 protein: CASRPTGGRNQPQHF. The CDR3 DNA reads TGTGCCAGCAGACCTACAGGGGGCCGCAATCAGCCCCAGCATTTT.

The J gene is TRBJ1-2, the V gene TRBV30, with TRBD1 as a possible D gene (6 bases). Trimming removed 3 bases from V and 2 bases from J, with 16 bases in between. Germline V gene sequence: CDR1 GTSNPN, CDR2 SVGIG (reference sequence). The CDR3 consists of 15 residues. This CDR3 is CAWSADRQQNYGYTF. The CDR3 region has the DNA TGTGCCTGGAGCGCTGACAGGCAACAAAACTATGGCTACACCTTC.

This chain uses TRBV7-2 with TRBJ2-6; 8 bases are shared with TRBD2. Germline CDR1 reads SGHTA; CDR2 reads FQGNSA. The CDR3 is made up of 17 amino acids. Unmatched junction bases numbered 6, after V lost 1 base and J lost 4 bases. CDR3: CASSLDAGGIGANVLTF. The CDR3 nucleotides read TGTGCCAGCAGCTTAGATGCGGGGGGCATAGGGGCCAACGTCCTGACTTTC.

This chain joins TRBV5-1 and TRBJ2-3; tentatively, D is TRBD2 (5 bases). Trimming took 0 bases from V and 0 from J, leaving 5 bases between them. Germline V gene sequence: CDR1 SGHRS, CDR2 YFSETQ. This CDR3 region has 14 residues. The CDR3 bases are TGCGCCAGCAGCTTGGGCGGGAGCACAGATACGCAGTATTTT. This sequence encodes CASSLGGSTDTQYF.

This chain uses TRBV7-9 with TRBJ2-2; D remains unclear. This CDR3 contains 14 residues. The V gene's germline CDR1 is SEHNR and CDR2 FQNEAQ (reference sequence). V was shortened by 3 bases and J by 0 bases, with 5 bases between the two germline ends. This chain's CDR3 is CASSFNSNTGELFF. In DNA form, the CDR3 reads TGTGCCAGCAGCTTTAACTCGAACACCGGGGAGCTGTTTTTT.

This chain uses TRBV27 with TRBJ1-5, with D possibly matching TRBD1 (5 bases). The ends were cut back, 2 bases at V and 2 bases at J, with 7 bases in the middle. The CDR3 spans 14 residues. The germline V gene encodes CDR1 MNHEY and CDR2 SMNVEV (reference sequence). The CDR3 DNA reads as TGTGCCAGCAGTTTAGCCAGGGGCAATCAGCCCCAGCATTTT. Protein sequence: CASSLARGNQPQHF.

V gene TRBV21-1 combines with J gene TRBJ1-2. TRBV21-1 represents a pseudogene. The length of the CDR3 is 14 residues. CDR3: CASLGGGLGYGYTF. The CDR3 bases are TGTGCCAGCTTGGGCGGGGGCTTAGGGTATGGCTACACCTTC.

The chain links TRBV5-6 to TRBJ1-6; 7 bases match TRBD1. Germline-derived CDR1 and CDR2 are SGHDT and YYEEEE. V trimming: 2 bases; J trimming: 7 bases; junction bases outside the gene matches: 6. The CDR3 covers 15 residues. In DNA, the CDR3 is TGTGCCAGCAGCTTAGGAGCACAGGGGAATTCACCCCTCCACTTT. It translates to CASSLGAQGNSPLHF.

This clone has only a few counts. The chain couples TRBV6-6 to TRBJ2-7; no reliable D call. Trimming left V 0 bases short and J 7 bases short, with 7 bases between. The CDR3 has 12 residues. Germline V gene lookup returns CDR1 MNHNY and CDR2 SVGAGI (reference sequence). CDR3 nucleotide sequence: TGTGCCAGCAGTTACTCGAGGCTTGAGCAGTACTTC. Protein product: CASSYSRLEQYF.

The rearrangement joins TRBV5-1 to TRBJ2-5; 7 bases match TRBD1. With the DNA end fitting TRBJ2-7 better, the J assignment may be wrong. The CDR3 contains 15 residues. The germline gives CDR1 SGHRS, CDR2 YFSETQ. The CDR3 DNA reads TGCGCCAGCAGCTTAGAAGGACAGGCCACCTACGAGCAGTACTTC. The encoded protein is CASSLEGQATYEQYF.